The sequence of this T cell receptor (beta chain) was determined in a study of CD8+ T cells in alopecia areata. RNA, once extracted, was reverse transcribed into cDNA for use as the sequencing template. Produced via immunoSEQ multiplex PCR; TCRdb's table is partial and in-frame only. In the table there are about 150,000 clones, less than 65% of which are singletons. The clonotype comes from a human donor with alopecia areata. Sequences were derived from CD8+ T cells sorted from blood, sampled at week 0.

CDR3 region: CAWRPTNYGYTF. DNA of the CDR3: TGTGCCTGGAGACCAACTAACTATGGCTACACCTTC. This rearrangement joins TRBV30 to TRBJ1-2; D is unclear. Germline CDR1 GTSNPN, CDR2 SVGIG (reference sequence). CDR3 length equals 12 residues. V lost 3 bases, J lost 0 bases, and 5 bases lay in between.